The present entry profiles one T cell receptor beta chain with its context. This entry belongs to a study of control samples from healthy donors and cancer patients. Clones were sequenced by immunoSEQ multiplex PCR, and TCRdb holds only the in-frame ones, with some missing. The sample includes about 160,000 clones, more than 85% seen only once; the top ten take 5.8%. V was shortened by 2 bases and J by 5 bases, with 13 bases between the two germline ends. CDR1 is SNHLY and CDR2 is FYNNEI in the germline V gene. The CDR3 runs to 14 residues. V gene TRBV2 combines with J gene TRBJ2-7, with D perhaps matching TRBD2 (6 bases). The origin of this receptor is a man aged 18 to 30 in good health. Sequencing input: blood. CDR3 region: CASSETAGRNEQYF. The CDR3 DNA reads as TGTGCCAGCAGTGAAACGGCAGGGAGGAACGAGCAGTACTTC.